Listed below are T cell receptor beta chains from one sample, sequenced in a study of OX40 agonist ivuxolimab in advanced cancers. Sequencing was performed with immunoSEQ multiplex PCR; in TCRdb, only in-frame clones are kept and a portion is missing. The sample includes around 73,000 clones, 80% to 90% of them seen just once. The sequenced sample was CD4+ or CD8+ T cells sorted from blood, obtained in a trial of the OX40 agonist ivuxolimab. All receptors derive from an adult with an advanced solid tumor such as melanoma, head and neck, liver or kidney cancer. The CDR3 runs from the conserved cysteine through the conserved F or W. D genes are given only for firm matches. Clone size is given for some rows only: seen once, a few or many times, or a class if the clone is expanded.

v_call	cdr3_length	clone_size	d_call	j_call	cdr3_nt	cdr3_aa
TRBV6-5	12	.	.	TRBJ2-1	TGTGCCAGCAGTTACTCAGGCTATGAGCAGTTCTTC	CASSYSGYEQFF
TRBV5-1	13	.	.	TRBJ2-7	TGCGCCAGCAGCTTGGCTGGTAGCGGTATCCGATACTTC	CASSLAGSGIRYF
TRBV19	12	.	.	TRBJ2-6	TGTGCCGGTTCTCTTGGGGCCAACGTCCTGACTTTC	CAGSLGANVLTF
TRBV7-9	13	.	TRBD1	TRBJ1-2	TGTGCCAGCAGCCCCAGGGACAGGGCGGGCTACACCTTC	CASSPRDRAGYTF
TRBV4-1	15	once	TRBD2	TRBJ2-1	TGCGCCAGCAGCCAAGCTAGCGGACACTACAATGAGCAGTTCTTC	CASSQASGHYNEQFF
TRBV19	13	.	.	TRBJ2-7	TGTGCCAGTCGCCCCCGGATGAGCTACGAGCAGTACTTC	CASRPRMSYEQYF
TRBV25-1	16	few	TRBD2	TRBJ2-1	TGTGCCAGCAGACACTGGGTCGGGGGAGGGGAGAATGAGCAGTTCTTC	CASRHWVGGGENEQFF
TRBV5-4	16	.	.	TRBJ2-7	TGTGCCAGCAGCTCGCCGGAGGGGTATAGCGCCTACGAGCAGTACTTC	CASSSPEGYSAYEQYF
TRBV30	14	.	.	TRBJ2-1	TGTGCCTGGAGTGTAATAACGGGGTACAATGAGCAGTTCTTC	CAWSVITGYNEQFF
TRBV29-1	15	.	TRBD1	TRBJ1-2	TGCAGCGTTGAAGTGATTGGGACAGCTAACTATGGCTACACCTTC	CSVEVIGTANYGYTF
TRBV28	12	.	.	TRBJ1-2	TGTGCCAGCAGTTCGGGACACCCTGGCTACACCTTC	CASSSGHPGYTF
TRBV19	18	.	TRBD2	TRBJ2-1	TGTGCCAGTAGTCCCGGGACTAGCGGGAGGGGATCCTACAATGAGCAGTTCTTC	CASSPGTSGRGSYNEQFF
TRBV11-2	13	once	.	TRBJ2-7	TGTGCCAGCAGCTTAGGCGTGACCTACGAGCAGTACTTC	CASSLGVTYEQYF
TRBV19	16	.	TRBD2	TRBJ2-7	TGTGCCAGTAGCTACAGGACTAGCGGGCCTGCCTACGAGCAGTACTTC	CASSYRTSGPAYEQYF
TRBV29-1	13	medium-sized	.	TRBJ1-4	TGCAGCGTTGAAGAGTGGGGCAGGGATAAACTGTTTTTT	CSVEEWGRDKLFF
TRBV27	15	.	.	TRBJ2-5	TGTGCCAGCAGTGAACTGTGGGGGGCGGGGGAGACCCAGTACTTC	CASSELWGAGETQYF
TRBV5-4	18	few	.	TRBJ2-6	TGTGCCAGCAGCTTATGGGGGCAGTCTTTCTCTGGGGCCAACGTCCTGACTTTC	CASSLWGQSFSGANVLTF
TRBV7-6	18	.	.	TRBJ2-3	TGTGCCAGCAGCTTAGCCCCACCGGTCTACAGAAGGGCAGATACGCAGTATTTT	CASSLAPPVYRRADTQYF
TRBV28	16	.	TRBD1	TRBJ1-1	TGTGCCAGCAGTCTGGACAGGGCCCATGGGAACACTGAAGCTTTCTTT	CASSLDRAHGNTEAFF
TRBV6-5	13	.	TRBD2	TRBJ2-7	TGTGCCAGCAGGCCAACTAGCGCCCACGAGCAGTACTTC	CASRPTSAHEQYF
TRBV27	13	.	.	TRBJ2-1	TGTGCCAGCAGTTCGCGGACAGACAATGAGCAGTTCTTC	CASSSRTDNEQFF
TRBV28	16	.	TRBD1	TRBJ1-1	TGTGCCAGCAGTATACAACCGGGACAGGTGAATACTGAAGCTTTCTTT	CASSIQPGQVNTEAFF
TRBV27	15	.	TRBD1	TRBJ1-5	TGTGCCAGCAGTGCCTGGACAGGGGGCCGTCAGCCCCAGCATTTT	CASSAWTGGRQPQHF
TRBV7-6	16	.	TRBD1	TRBJ2-3	TGTGCCAGCAGCCCCCACAGGGGAGAAAACACAGATACGCAGTATTTT	CASSPHRGENTDTQYF
TRBV9	17	.	.	TRBJ2-2	TGTGCCAGCAGCGAACCCGCTAGCGCGACGAACACCGGGGAGCTGTTTTTT	CASSEPASATNTGELFF
TRBV29-1	13	.	TRBD2	TRBJ2-7	TGCAGCGTTGATCCTAGCGGAACCTACGAGCAGTACTTC	CSVDPSGTYEQYF
TRBV2	15	.	TRBD1	TRBJ2-3	TGTGCCAGCACCGGGACAGAGGTTATATTAAATACGCAGTATTTT	CASTGTEVILNTQYF
TRBV30	15	.	.	TRBJ2-1	TGTGCCTGGAGTGTGGACCGGACATCCTACAATGAGCAGTTCTTC	CAWSVDRTSYNEQFF
TRBV13	14	.	.	TRBJ2-2	TGTGCCAGCAGCCCCGGACAAAACACCGGGGAGCTGTTTTTT	CASSPGQNTGELFF
TRBV19	13	few	TRBD2	TRBJ2-7	TGTGCCACCTCGCCGGGGAGCGGGAACGAGCAGTACTTC	CATSPGSGNEQYF
TRBV6-5	11	.	TRBD1	TRBJ2-7	TGTGCCAGCGACAGGGTGGACGAGCAGTACTTC	CASDRVDEQYF
TRBV6-1	15	.	TRBD1	TRBJ2-7	TGTGCCAGCAGACCCCTCCGGACAGGATCCTACGAGCAGTACTTC	CASRPLRTGSYEQYF
TRBV27	13	.	.	TRBJ1-1	TGTGCCAGCAGTTTTCTACCGAACACTGAAGCTTTCTTT	CASSFLPNTEAFF
TRBV19	15	medium-sized	.	TRBJ1-5	TGTGCCAGTAGTTGGACGGCATATAGCAATCAGCCCCAGCATTTT	CASSWTAYSNQPQHF
TRBV28	14	.	.	TRBJ2-7	TGTGCCAGCAGTTTCACGGGAACCTACTACGAGCAGTACTTC	CASSFTGTYYEQYF
TRBV5-4	14	.	.	TRBJ2-5	TGTGCCAGCTCACCCTCGGGTCGTTCAGAGACCCAGTACTTC	CASSPSGRSETQYF
TRBV30	11	.	.	TRBJ2-2	TGTGCCTGGAGTGAAACCGGGGAGCTGTTTTTT	CAWSETGELFF
TRBV15	15	.	TRBD2	TRBJ2-7	TGTGCCACCAGCAGTATAGCGGGAGGTCCCTACGAGCAGTACTTC	CATSSIAGGPYEQYF
TRBV28	14	.	.	TRBJ1-5	TGTGCCAGCAGTTTGATGGAGGGAGGACAGCCCCAGCATTTT	CASSLMEGGQPQHF
TRBV7-9	16	.	TRBD1	TRBJ2-2	TGTGCCAGCAGCCCCACCGGGACAGTCAACACCGGGGAGCTGTTTTTT	CASSPTGTVNTGELFF
TRBV27	13	.	.	TRBJ2-7	TGTGCCAGCAGTCTAGGGCCATATGTCGAGCAGTACTTC	CASSLGPYVEQYF
TRBV6-5	15	.	TRBD1	TRBJ2-1	TGTGCCAGCAGTGCCTCTCAGGGGGCGCAGAGTGAGCAGTTCTTC	CASSASQGAQSEQFF
TRBV5-6	17	.	.	TRBJ1-2	TGTGCCAGCAGCCTTTCACGAAGACAGGCTGCGGGCTATGGCTACACCTTC	CASSLSRRQAAGYGYTF
TRBV29-1	10	.	.	TRBJ1-1	TGCAGCGTTGTGCGGGAAAAAGCTTTCTTT	CSVVREKAFF
TRBV27	15	.	TRBD2	TRBJ2-7	TGTGCCAGCTCGCCCGCGGGGGGGCGATCCTACGAGCAGTACTTC	CASSPAGGRSYEQYF
TRBV25-1	14	.	.	TRBJ1-1	TGTGCCAGCAGCTGGGGGGGAAAGAACACTGAAGCTTTCTTT	CASSWGGKNTEAFF
TRBV14	15	few	.	TRBJ2-7	TGTGCCAGCAGCCAAGGGCGGCAGGCAGTTTACGAGCAGTACTTC	CASSQGRQAVYEQYF
TRBV19	15	.	.	TRBJ2-1	TGTGCCAGTAGTATCCGGGACGGGTACTACAATGAGCAGTTCTTC	CASSIRDGYYNEQFF
TRBV9	16	.	.	TRBJ2-7	TGTGCCAGCAGCCCCCTCCCTAGCGTGAGCTCCTACGAGCAGTACTTC	CASSPLPSVSSYEQYF
TRBV15	17	.	.	TRBJ2-1	TGTGCCACCAGCAGAGATGGCGGGTTAAGCTCCTACAATGAGCAGTTCTTC	CATSRDGGLSSYNEQFF
TRBV7-9	15	.	TRBD1	TRBJ2-7	TGTGCCAGCAGCATAGGGACAGGGTTAGGGGGCGAGCAGTACTTC	CASSIGTGLGGEQYF